The 8 T cell receptor beta chains presented below share a single source sample, sequenced in a study of shared clonotypes between healthy human individuals. Using immunoSEQ multiplex PCR, the repertoire was profiled, and TCRdb retains in-frame clones only, with some absent. The table includes 2 million to 2.5 million clones, 85% to 95% detected once. The sequenced sample consisted of naive CD4+ T cells sorted from blood. As to subset: CD45RA+ positively selected. The receptors here all came from a man younger than 35 in good health.

The chain is built from TRBV28 and TRBJ2-7, with D tentatively TRBD1 (6 bases). Germline CDR1 MDHEN, CDR2 SYDVKM. The CDR3 has 14 amino acids. The V and J ends lost 3 bases and 9 bases respectively, with 18 bases between them. CDR3 region: CASSFSDGVGGQYF. In nucleotides, the CDR3 is TGTGCCAGCAGTTTCTCGGACGGAGTAGGGGGGCAGTACTTC.

As concerns this clone: One base away lies a much larger clone, so this may be a sequencing read error. The rearrangement uses TRBV7-9 and TRBJ2-7, with D unresolved. This CDR3 region has 13 residues. The germline V gene has CDR1 SEHNR and CDR2 FQNEAQ (reference sequence). Trimming pared 1 base from V and 1 base from J, leaving 5 bases between. The CDR3 coding sequence is TGTGCCAGCAGCTTAGAACAGTCCTACGAGCAGTACTTC. Translated, it gives CASSLEQSYEQYF.

This chain joins TRBV19 and TRBJ1-5; 9 nucleotides line up with TRBD1. The CDR3 runs to 15 residues. Trimming removed 5 bases from V and 1 base from J; junction bases left unmatched: 3. CDR1 LNHDA and CDR2 SQIVND come from the germline V gene (reference sequence). In nucleotides, the CDR3 is TGTGCCAGTAGTCCGGGACAGGGAAGCAATCAGCCCCAGCATTTT. It translates to CASSPGQGSNQPQHF. Variable domain in full (rest from reference TRBV19 and TRBJ1-5): DGGITQSPKYLFRKEGQNVTLSCEQNLNHDAMYWYRQDPGQGLRLIYYSQIVNDFQKGDIAEGYSVSREKKESFPLTVTSAQKNPTAFYLCASSPGQGSNQPQHFGDGTRLSIL.

The gene calls are TRBV19 and TRBJ1-6; no definite D call. This CDR3 is built from 16 residues. Germline V gives CDR1 LNHDA, CDR2 SQIVND (reference sequence). V lost 3 bases and J 7 bases, leaving 16 bases between the germline ends. CDR3 sequence reads: CASSMYGGDGNSPLHF. The CDR3 DNA reads as TGTGCCAGTAGTATGTATGGCGGGGATGGGAATTCACCCCTCCACTTT.

The chain carries TRBV7-2 and TRBJ2-1; possibly TRBD1 for D (5 bases). Trimming took 1 base from V and 7 from J, leaving 14 bases between them. Germline CDR1 SGHTA, CDR2 FQGNSA. The CDR3 contains 15 residues. CDR3 amino acids: CASSLDRPLSNEQFF. As DNA, the CDR3 is TGTGCCAGCAGCTTAGACAGGCCCCTTTCAAATGAGCAGTTCTTC.

The chain links TRBV6-5 to TRBJ1-4, with TRBD1 identical over 12 bases. The V gene end was trimmed by 6 bases and the J gene end by 5 bases; junction bases not matched to a gene: 4. CDR1 is MNHEY and CDR2 is SVGAGI in the germline V gene. The CDR3 is 15 amino acids. CDR3 sequence reads: CASRPGTGGNEKLFF. The CDR3 DNA reads TGTGCCAGCAGGCCAGGGACAGGGGGCAATGAAAAACTGTTTTTT.

The rearrangement joins TRBV6-5 to TRBJ2-2; 7 bases align to TRBD1. From germline, CDR1 is MNHEY and CDR2 SVGAGI. V shed 3 bases and J 2 bases; nucleotides not matched to a gene: 3. CDR3 size: 15 residues. For the CDR3, the DNA is TGTGCCAGCAGTTATTACAGGGGAAACACCGGGGAGCTGTTTTTT. Translating gives CASSYYRGNTGELFF.

The J gene is TRBJ1-5, the V gene TRBV27; D ambiguous. V gave up 2 bases and J gave up 0 bases, with 11 bases separating them. The V gene's germline CDR1 is MNHEY and CDR2 SMNVEV (reference sequence). This CDR3 has 16 residues. The CDR3 spells CASSLRSFDSNQPQHF. CDR3 DNA: TGTGCCAGCAGTTTAAGGAGTTTCGATAGCAATCAGCCCCAGCATTTT.